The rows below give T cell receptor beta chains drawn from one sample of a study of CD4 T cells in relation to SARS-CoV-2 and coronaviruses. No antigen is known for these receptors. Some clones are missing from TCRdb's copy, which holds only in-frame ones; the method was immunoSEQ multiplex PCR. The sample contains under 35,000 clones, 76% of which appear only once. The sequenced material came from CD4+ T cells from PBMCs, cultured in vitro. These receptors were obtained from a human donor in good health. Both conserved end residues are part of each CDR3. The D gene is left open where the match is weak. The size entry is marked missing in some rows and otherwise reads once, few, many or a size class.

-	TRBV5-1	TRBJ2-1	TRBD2	CASSLVTSGRGNEQFF	TGCGCCAGCAGCTTGGTTACTAGCGGAAGGGGCAATGAGCAGTTCTTC
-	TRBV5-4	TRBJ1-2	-	CASSFRHVYGYTF	TGTGCCAGCAGCTTCCGACACGTCTATGGCTACACCTTC
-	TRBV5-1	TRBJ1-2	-	CASSLLGDAQAYGYTF	TGCGCCAGCAGCTTATTGGGGGACGCTCAAGCCTATGGCTACACCTTC
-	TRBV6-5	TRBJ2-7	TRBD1	CASQTGEMSYEQYF	TGTGCCAGCCAGACAGGGGAAATGTCCTACGAGCAGTACTTC
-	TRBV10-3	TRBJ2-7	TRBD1	CAISDRVTTYEQYF	TGTGCCATCAGCGACAGGGTGACGACCTACGAGCAGTACTTC
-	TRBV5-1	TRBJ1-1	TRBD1	CASSPVSGQGNTEAFF	TGCGCCAGCAGCCCGGTGTCCGGACAGGGGAACACTGAAGCTTTCTTT
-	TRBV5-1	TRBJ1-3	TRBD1	CASSLQGASGNTIYF	TGCGCCAGCAGCTTACAGGGGGCCTCTGGAAACACCATATATTTT
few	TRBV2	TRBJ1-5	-	CASRKQGLSNQPQHF	TGTGCCAGCAGGAAACAGGGTTTAAGCAATCAGCCCCAGCATTTT
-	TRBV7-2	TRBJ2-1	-	CASSLIYNEQFF	TGTGCCAGCAGCTTAATTTACAATGAGCAGTTCTTC
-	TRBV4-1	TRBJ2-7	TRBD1	CASRPTGVPNYEQYF	TGCGCCAGCAGACCTACAGGGGTTCCCAACTACGAGCAGTACTTC
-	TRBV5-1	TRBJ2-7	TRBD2	CASSQLAGAWEQYF	TGCGCCAGCAGCCAACTAGCGGGAGCGTGGGAGCAGTACTTC
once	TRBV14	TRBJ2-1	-	CASSQQGFEQFF	TGTGCCAGCAGCCAACAAGGCTTTGAGCAGTTCTTC
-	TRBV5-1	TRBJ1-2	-	CASSLVPQGPYGYTF	TGCGCCAGCAGCTTGGTCCCACAGGGCCCCTATGGCTACACCTTC
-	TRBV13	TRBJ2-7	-	CASSQRGEKYF	TGTGCCAGCAGCCAACGGGGCGAGAAGTACTTC
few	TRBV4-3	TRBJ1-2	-	CASSQGKGLGYTF	TGCGCCAGCAGCCAAGGAAAGGGGTTGGGCTACACCTTC